These 22 T cell receptor beta chains originate from one sample sequenced in a study of CD4+ T cells in melanoma. Measured with immunoSEQ multiplex PCR; TCRdb has only the in-frame clones, and not every one. The table includes around 100,000 clones, about 90% detected once. The sample consisted of peripheral blood. These TCRs come from a human donor with melanoma.

The CDR3 protein is CASSSRQGGGYEQYF. In nucleotides, the CDR3 is TGTGCCAGCAGCTCGCGACAGGGTGGTGGATACGAGCAGTACTTC. V is TRBV7-6 and J is TRBJ2-7; TRBD1 matches at 7 bases. The CDR3 consists of 15 residues. The germline V gene has CDR1 SGHVS and CDR2 FNYEAQ. Unmatched junction bases numbered 10, after V lost 4 bases and J lost 4 bases.

This clone has only a few counts. The chain couples TRBV7-3 to TRBJ1-6; the D gene is possibly TRBD1 (6 bases). Germline CDR1 SGHTA, CDR2 FQGTGA. The ends were cut back, 5 bases at V and 7 bases at J, with 18 bases in the middle. The CDR3 is 16 residues long. The CDR3: CASSAYSWDKNSPLHF. The CDR3 nucleotides read TGTGCCAGCAGCGCCTATTCCTGGGACAAAAATTCACCCCTCCACTTT.

This chain uses TRBV30 with TRBJ1-6; D gene unclear. The CDR3 has 13 amino acids. Germline loops: CDR1 GTSNPN, CDR2 SVGIG (reference sequence). Trimming shortened V by 0 bases and J by 6 bases, and 6 bases separated the two germline ends. The CDR3 protein is CAWSVQANSPLHF. DNA of the CDR3: TGTGCCTGGAGTGTTCAAGCTAATTCACCCCTCCACTTT.

The V gene is TRBV19, the J gene TRBJ2-6; no firm D call. The germline V and J ends were trimmed by 0 bases and 9 bases, with 15 bases remaining between them. Per the germline V gene, CDR1 is LNHDA and CDR2 is SQIVND (reference sequence). The CDR3 totals 16 residues. CDR3 in DNA: TGTGCCAGTAGTATAGATTTAAATGACTGGGGCAACGTCCTGACTTTC. Protein product: CASSIDLNDWGNVLTF.

CDR3 in amino acids: CASSLFGGTETQYF. In DNA, the CDR3 is TGTGCCAGCAGCTTATTCGGGGGTACGGAGACCCAGTACTTC. The chain uses TRBV7-2 and TRBJ2-5; the D gene is possibly TRBD2 (6 bases). CDR1 and CDR2 (germline): SGHTA, FQGNSA. V was trimmed by 2 bases and J by 5 bases, leaving 12 bases between them. This CDR3 is 14 amino acids long.

This sequence joins TRBV14 and TRBJ2-2; D may match TRBD1 or TRBD2 (5 bases each). The CDR3 sequence is 15 residues long. The germline CDR1 and CDR2 sequences are SGHDN and FVKESK. Trimming left V 4 bases short and J 4 bases short, with 13 bases between. The CDR3 DNA reads as TGTGCCAGCAGCCCCGGGACGCAACTCACCGGGGAGCTGTTTTTT. This gives the protein CASSPGTQLTGELFF.

This chain uses TRBV28 with TRBJ1-2, with D perhaps TRBD1 (6 bases). The germline CDR1 and CDR2 sequences are MDHEN and SYDVKM. The ends were cut back, 6 bases at V and 4 bases at J, with 12 bases in the middle. CDR3 length: 13 amino acids. The CDR3 DNA sequence: TGTGCCAGCAGGCCGACAGGTCTCTATGGCTACACCTTC. This encodes CASRPTGLYGYTF.

This clone occurred once. The chain has TRBV19 and TRBJ2-2; TRBD2 might be the D (5 bases). V dropped 4 bases and J dropped 4 bases, with 13 bases sitting between them. CDR3 length: 15 amino acids. Germline CDR1 is LNHDA and CDR2 is SQIVND (reference sequence). CDR3 DNA: TGTGCCAGTAGTACCTCGGACGGAGGCACCGGGGAGCTGTTTTTT. Translating gives CASSTSDGGTGELFF. The full variable domain, rest sourced from reference TRBV19 and TRBJ2-2, is DGGITQSPKYLFRKEGQNVTLSCEQNLNHDAMYWYRQDPGQGLRLIYYSQIVNDFQKGDIAEGYSVSREKKESFPLTVTSAQKNPTAFYLCASSTSDGGTGELFFGEGSRLTVL.

The rearrangement joins TRBV11-3 to TRBJ2-1; D gene uncertain. CDR1 is SGHNT and CDR2 is YENEEA in the germline V gene. This CDR3 is built from 12 residues. Trimming cost V 3 bases and J 8 bases, with 8 bases left between them. Written as DNA, the CDR3 is TGTGCCAGCAGCTTGGCTCCTGATGAGCAGTTCTTC. Amino acid sequence: CASSLAPDEQFF.

This clone appeared a few times. The genes are TRBV18 and TRBJ2-1, with D unclear. Between the trimmed V and J ends, which lost 3 bases and 7 bases, there was a span of 4 bases. Per the germline V gene, CDR1 is KGHSH and CDR2 is LQKENI. This CDR3 spans 11 amino acids. CDR3 protein: CASSPTNEQFF. As DNA, the CDR3 is TGTGCCAGCTCACCGACGAATGAGCAGTTCTTC.

V and J are TRBV14 and TRBJ1-2, with D perhaps matching TRBD1 (6 bases). Germline lookup yields CDR1 SGHDN and CDR2 FVKESK. V was shortened by 2 bases and J by 11 bases, with 15 bases between the two germline ends. There are 13 residues in the CDR3. DNA for the CDR3: TGTGCCAGCAGCCAACGATACAGGGAATCTTACACCTTC. Translating gives CASSQRYRESYTF.

This clone was recorded a few times. The genes are TRBV5-5 and TRBJ1-5; 11 positions agree with TRBD1. Germline V lookup: CDR1 SGHKS, CDR2 YYEKEE (reference sequence). J gave up 4 bases and V 4 bases, and 4 bases lay outside the gene matches. The CDR3 sequence is 15 residues long. Here the CDR3 reads CASSGGTGGNQPQHF. CDR3 in DNA: TGTGCCAGCAGCGGCGGGACAGGGGGGAATCAGCCCCAGCATTTT.

The rearrangement joins TRBV4-1 to TRBJ2-7, with D possibly matching TRBD2 (6 bases). Germline V gene lookup returns CDR1 MGHRA and CDR2 YSYEKL. Trimming shortened V by 1 base and J by 12 bases, and 10 bases separated the two germline ends. The CDR3 is made up of 11 amino acids. CDR3 region: CASSQGDSTYF. The CDR3, as DNA: TGCGCCAGCAGCCAAGGGGACTCTACGTACTTC.

CDR3 sequence reads: CAISESAGGADTQYF. DNA for the CDR3: TGTGCCATCAGTGAGAGTGCGGGTGGGGCAGATACGCAGTATTTT. V gene TRBV10-3 combines with J gene TRBJ2-3, with D possibly TRBD2 on 5 matching bases. In germline, CDR1 is ENHRY, CDR2 SYGVKD. Trimming removed 2 bases from V and 4 bases from J, with 13 bases in between. This CDR3 comprises 15 residues.

The chain couples TRBV10-3 to TRBJ1-1; TRBD1 is a possible D gene (5 bases). V was clipped by 11 bases and J by 3 bases, with 16 bases between them. The germline gives CDR1 ENHRY, CDR2 SYGVKD. There are 13 residues in the CDR3. The chain's CDR3 is CAVKIDSDTEAFF. In nucleotides, the CDR3 is TGTGCCGTCAAAATAGACAGCGACACTGAAGCTTTCTTT.

V is TRBV10-1 and J is TRBJ1-2; 12 nucleotides line up with TRBD1. Per the germline V gene, CDR1 is WNHNN and CDR2 is SYGVQD (reference sequence). The CDR3 consists of 16 residues. Trimming cost V 7 bases and J 8 bases; bases outside gene matches: 14. The CDR3 here is CASNTGTGGAFCGYTF. Here the CDR3 DNA reads TGCGCCAGCAATACCGGGACAGGGGGCGCTTTCTGCGGCTACACCTTC.

The chain recombines TRBV29-1 with TRBJ1-2, with D perhaps matching TRBD1 (6 bases). The CDR3 extends over 14 amino acids. Trimming left V 4 bases short and J 4 bases short, with 16 bases between. The germline V gene has CDR1 SQVTM and CDR2 ANQGSEA. The DNA of the CDR3 is TGCAGCGTTGGAACGGCGGGAGGGGGCTATGGCTACACCTTC. Its translation: CSVGTAGGGYGYTF. Variable domain in full (rest from reference TRBV29-1 and TRBJ1-2): SAVISQKPSRDICQRGTSLTIQCQVDSQVTMMFWYRQQPGQSLTLIATANQGSEATYESGFVIDKFPISRPNLTFSTLTVSNMSPEDSSIYLCSVGTAGGGYGYTFGSGTRLTVV.

The chain couples TRBV28 to TRBJ1-5; 8 nucleotides line up with TRBD1. V trimming: 5 bases; J trimming: 7 bases; junction bases outside the gene matches: 13. Germline V CDR1 and CDR2: MDHEN, SYDVKM. This CDR3 is 16 amino acids long. The DNA for the CDR3 is TGTGCCAGCAGTCCCCCGCGGACAGGGACAGGACAGCCCCAGCATTTT. This sequence encodes CASSPPRTGTGQPQHF.

The chain combines TRBV9 with TRBJ1-2; D is undetermined. Trimming removed 3 bases from V and 2 bases from J, with 17 bases in between. Germline V gives CDR1 SGDLS, CDR2 YYNGEE. The CDR3 sequence is 16 residues long. As DNA, the CDR3 is TGTGCCAGCAGCGCCCCATCTGGGCGACGAAACTATGGCTACACCTTC. Translated, it gives CASSAPSGRRNYGYTF.

This chain links TRBV5-4 with TRBJ2-3; TRBD2 agrees at 12 bases. This CDR3 has 17 amino acids. Germline CDR1 is SGHNT and CDR2 is YYREEE (reference sequence). V lost 3 bases to trimming and J lost 2 bases; unmatched junction nucleotides: 7. The CDR3 is CASSSRTSGIHTDTQYF. CDR3 bases: TGTGCCAGCAGCTCCCGGACTAGCGGGATTCACACAGATACGCAGTATTTT.

This chain connects TRBV7-2 to TRBJ2-7, with D unresolved. The CDR3 spans 13 residues. From germline, CDR1 is SGHTA and CDR2 FQGNSA. Trimming removed 5 bases at V and 1 base at J, with 9 bases between. CDR3 sequence reads: CASSPSRSYEQYF. The CDR3 region has the DNA TGTGCCAGCAGCCCAAGTAGATCCTACGAGCAGTACTTC.

The gene calls are TRBV4-1 and TRBJ1-2, with D possibly TRBD1 on 5 matching bases. Trimming removed 0 bases at V and 8 bases at J, with 16 bases between. This CDR3 is built from 15 residues. Germline V gene lookup returns CDR1 MGHRA and CDR2 YSYEKL. In DNA, the CDR3 is TGCGCCAGCAGCCAAGACGGTGCGCGGGGGGAGGGCTACACCTTC. It yields the protein CASSQDGARGEGYTF.